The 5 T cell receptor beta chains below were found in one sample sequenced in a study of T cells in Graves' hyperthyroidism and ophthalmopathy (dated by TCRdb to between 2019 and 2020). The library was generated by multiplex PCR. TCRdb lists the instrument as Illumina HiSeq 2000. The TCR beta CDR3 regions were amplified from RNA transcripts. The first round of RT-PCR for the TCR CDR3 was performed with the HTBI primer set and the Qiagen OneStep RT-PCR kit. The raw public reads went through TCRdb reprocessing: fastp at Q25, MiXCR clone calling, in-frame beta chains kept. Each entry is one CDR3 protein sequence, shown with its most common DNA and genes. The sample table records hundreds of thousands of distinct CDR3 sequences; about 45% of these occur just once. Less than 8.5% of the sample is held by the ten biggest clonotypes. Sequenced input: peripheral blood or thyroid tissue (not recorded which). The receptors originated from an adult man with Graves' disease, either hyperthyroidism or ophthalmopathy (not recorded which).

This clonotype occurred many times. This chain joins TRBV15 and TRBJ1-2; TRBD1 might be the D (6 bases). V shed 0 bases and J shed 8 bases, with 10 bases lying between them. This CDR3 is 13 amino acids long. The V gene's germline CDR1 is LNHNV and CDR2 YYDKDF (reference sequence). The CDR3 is CATSRDGGRGYTF. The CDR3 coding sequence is TGTGCCACCAGCAGAGATGGGGGCAGAGGCTACACCTTC. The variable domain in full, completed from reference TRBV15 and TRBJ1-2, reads DAMVIQNPRYQVTQFGKPVTLSCSQTLNHNVMYWYQQKSSQAPKLLFHYYDKDFNNEADTPDNFQSRRPNTSFCFLDIRSPGLGDTAMYLCATSRDGGRGYTFGSGTRLTVV.

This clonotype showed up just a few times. CDR3 residues: CASSHRDREAFF. CDR3 nucleotide sequence: TGTGCCAGCAGTCACCGGGACAGAGAAGCTTTCTTT. The chain joins TRBV2 to TRBJ1-1; TRBD1 agrees at 7 bases. The length of the CDR3 is 12 residues. The junction had 5 bases not matched to a gene; V was cut back by 5 bases and J by 8 bases. CDR1 and CDR2 from the germline V gene are SNHLY and FYNNEI.

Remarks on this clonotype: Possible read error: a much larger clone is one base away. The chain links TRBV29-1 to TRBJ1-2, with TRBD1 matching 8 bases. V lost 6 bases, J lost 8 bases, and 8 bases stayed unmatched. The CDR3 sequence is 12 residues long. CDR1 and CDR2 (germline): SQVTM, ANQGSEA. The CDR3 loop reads CSVEQGGGGYTF. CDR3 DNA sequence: TGCAGCGTCGAACAGGGGGGAGGAGGCTACACCTTC.

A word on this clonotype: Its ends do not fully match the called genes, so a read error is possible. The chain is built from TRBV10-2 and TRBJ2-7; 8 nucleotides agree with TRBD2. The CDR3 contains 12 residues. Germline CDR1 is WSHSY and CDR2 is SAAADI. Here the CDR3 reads CASSHGGDVKYF. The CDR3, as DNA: TGTGCCAGCAGCCACGGGGGGGACGTGAAGTACTTC.

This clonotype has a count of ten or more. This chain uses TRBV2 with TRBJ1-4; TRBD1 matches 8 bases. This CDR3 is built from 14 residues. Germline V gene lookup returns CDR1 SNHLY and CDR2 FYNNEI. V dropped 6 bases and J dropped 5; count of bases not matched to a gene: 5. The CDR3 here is CASRRTGRNEKLFF. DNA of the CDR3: TGTGCCAGCAGGAGGACAGGGCGGAATGAAAAACTGTTTTTT.